Listed below are T cell receptor beta chains from one sample, sequenced in a study of blood T cell repertoires in COVID-19. TCRdb's table, derived via immunoSEQ multiplex PCR, lists solely in-frame clones and lacks some. Of 200,000 to 250,000 clones detected, roughly 82% appear once; the ten largest clones hold nearly 5%. Sample: peripheral blood. The source of these receptors is a woman at least 80 years old with active or convalescent COVID-19. The CDR3 runs from the conserved cysteine through the conserved F or W. Fields, in order: J gene, V gene, D gene, clone size, CDR3 protein, CDR3 DNA. A D gene is named only where the DNA matches it firmly. Only some rows state a clone size, as once, few, many or a class for expanded clones.

j_call: TRBJ2-3; v_call: TRBV7-9; d_call: TRBD1; clone_size: NA; cdr3_aa: CASSFGTGTDTQYF; cdr3_nt: TGTGCCAGCAGCTTCGGGACAGGTACAGATACGCAGTATTTT
j_call: TRBJ2-1; v_call: TRBV18; d_call: TRBD1; clone_size: NA; cdr3_aa: CASSRYPGTGSDEQFF; cdr3_nt: TGTGCCAGCTCCCGCTACCCCGGGACAGGGTCGGATGAGCAGTTCTTC
j_call: TRBJ1-5; v_call: TRBV25-1; d_call: TRBD1; clone_size: NA; cdr3_aa: CASRTGNQPQHF; cdr3_nt: TGTGCCAGCCGGACAGGGAATCAGCCCCAGCATTTT
j_call: TRBJ2-1; v_call: TRBV5-8; d_call: TRBD2; clone_size: NA; cdr3_aa: CASSLDLAASYNEQFF; cdr3_nt: TGTGCCAGCAGCTTGGATCTAGCGGCCTCCTACAATGAGCAGTTCTTC
j_call: TRBJ1-2; v_call: TRBV2; d_call: NA; clone_size: NA; cdr3_aa: CASSELTGRGGYTF; cdr3_nt: TGTGCCAGCAGTGAATTGACCGGGCGGGGCGGCTACACCTTC
j_call: TRBJ2-1; v_call: TRBV5-1; d_call: TRBD1; clone_size: NA; cdr3_aa: CASSSGTGEINEQFF; cdr3_nt: TGCGCCAGCAGCTCCGGGACAGGGGAAATTAATGAGCAGTTCTTC
j_call: TRBJ2-3; v_call: TRBV24-1; d_call: TRBD1; clone_size: NA; cdr3_aa: CATSDRASTDTQYF; cdr3_nt: TGTGCCACCAGCGACAGGGCCAGCACAGATACGCAGTATTTT
j_call: TRBJ2-5; v_call: TRBV4-1; d_call: TRBD2; clone_size: NA; cdr3_aa: CASSQEGRAEETQYF; cdr3_nt: TGCGCCAGCAGCCAAGAGGGGAGGGCTGAAGAGACCCAGTACTTC
j_call: TRBJ2-2; v_call: TRBV5-1; d_call: NA; clone_size: NA; cdr3_aa: CASSRGAITGELFF; cdr3_nt: TGCGCCAGCAGCAGAGGAGCCATCACCGGGGAGCTGTTTTTT
j_call: TRBJ1-1; v_call: TRBV18; d_call: NA; clone_size: NA; cdr3_aa: CASSAGGGRKNTEAFF; cdr3_nt: TGTGCCAGCTCAGCTGGCGGGGGCAGAAAGAACACTGAAGCTTTCTTT
j_call: TRBJ2-2; v_call: TRBV5-1; d_call: TRBD2; clone_size: NA; cdr3_aa: CASSALAGGNTGELFF; cdr3_nt: TGCGCCAGCAGCGCCCTAGCGGGTGGGAACACCGGGGAGCTGTTTTTT
j_call: TRBJ1-4; v_call: TRBV15; d_call: NA; clone_size: NA; cdr3_aa: CATSSKGQEALF; cdr3_nt: TGTGCCACCAGCAGTAAGGGGCAGGAAGCCCTTTTT
j_call: TRBJ2-7; v_call: TRBV3-1/TRBV3-2; d_call: NA; clone_size: NA; cdr3_aa: CASSQGLGQISYEQYF; cdr3_nt: TGTGCCAGCAGCCAAGGTCTGGGACAAATCTCCTACGAGCAGTACTTC
j_call: TRBJ2-3; v_call: TRBV5-4; d_call: TRBD1; clone_size: NA; cdr3_aa: CASSLGGGQGTDTQYF; cdr3_nt: TGTGCCAGCAGCTTGGGGGGTGGACAGGGCACAGATACGCAGTATTTT
j_call: TRBJ2-7; v_call: TRBV6-6; d_call: NA; clone_size: NA; cdr3_aa: CAARGAGEQYF; cdr3_nt: TGTGCCGCTAGAGGAGCCGGCGAGCAGTACTTC
j_call: TRBJ1-6; v_call: TRBV2; d_call: TRBD1; clone_size: NA; cdr3_aa: CASRLDRGHSPLHF; cdr3_nt: TGTGCCAGCAGGTTGGACAGGGGGCATTCACCCCTCCACTTT
j_call: TRBJ1-5; v_call: TRBV10-3; d_call: NA; clone_size: NA; cdr3_aa: CAISELKSGVDSQPQHF; cdr3_nt: TGTGCCATCAGTGAGTTAAAATCAGGGGTAGATAGTCAGCCCCAGCATTTT
j_call: TRBJ2-3; v_call: TRBV27; d_call: TRBD2; clone_size: NA; cdr3_aa: CASRRLAGGGFTDTQYF; cdr3_nt: TGTGCCAGCAGAAGACTAGCGGGGGGCGGCTTCACAGATACGCAGTATTTT
j_call: TRBJ2-3; v_call: TRBV7-9; d_call: TRBD2; clone_size: few; cdr3_aa: CASSFTSADTQYF; cdr3_nt: TGTGCCAGCAGCTTCACTAGCGCAGATACGCAGTATTTT
j_call: TRBJ1-2; v_call: TRBV27; d_call: TRBD1; clone_size: NA; cdr3_aa: CASKTGDGYGYTF; cdr3_nt: TGTGCCAGTAAAACAGGGGATGGCTATGGCTACACCTTC
j_call: TRBJ2-2; v_call: TRBV4-1; d_call: TRBD2; clone_size: once; cdr3_aa: CASSQRSGNWNTGELFF; cdr3_nt: TGCGCCAGCAGCCAACGTAGCGGGAACTGGAACACCGGGGAGCTGTTTTTT
j_call: TRBJ1-1; v_call: TRBV14; d_call: NA; clone_size: NA; cdr3_aa: CASSPQQLQMAEAFF; cdr3_nt: TGTGCCAGCAGCCCCCAACAGCTACAGATGGCTGAAGCTTTCTTT